This TCR beta chain was captured by sequencing in a study of T cells in Graves' hyperthyroidism and ophthalmopathy. In this sample, this clonotype turned up a few times. With 3 bases clipped from V and 4 bases from J, the junction kept 7 bases outside the gene matches. Germline-derived CDR1 and CDR2 are KGHSH and LQKENI. The CDR3 has 16 residues. From RNA transcripts, TCR beta CDR3 regions were amplified. Primed by the HTBI set, a first-round RT-PCR was run on the TCR CDR3. TCRdb re-analysed the multiplex PCR reads in MiXCR, keeping a single row per CDR3 protein. There are hundreds of thousands of distinct CDR3 sequences in the sample; approximately 21% occur only once, and under 65% lies in the top ten.

The chain couples TRBV18 to TRBJ2-3, with 10 bases identical to TRBD2. The TCR sequence derives from a man between 25 and 39 years old with Graves' ophthalmopathy. Sequencing was performed on blood. The CDR3 DNA is TGTGCCAGCTCACCCCTCGGACTAGCGGTGTCAGATACGCAGTATTTT. Its translation: CASSPLGLAVSDTQYF.